One sample yielded the 9 T cell receptor beta chains listed below, sequenced in a study of T cell responses to AZD1222 COVID-19 vaccine. Produced via immunoSEQ multiplex PCR; TCRdb's table is partial and in-frame only. The sample shows around 110,000 clones, about 91% of them seen only once. The starting material was peripheral blood, obtained on day 0 of AZD1222 vaccination. The receptor source for this set is an adult in good health.

This clone turned up a few times. The CDR3 loop is CATLTRSNEQFF. The CDR3 DNA reads TGTGCCACCCTGACTAGATCCAATGAGCAGTTCTTC. The J gene is TRBJ2-1, the V gene TRBV19; D perhaps matches TRBD2 (6 bases). Germline CDR1 is LNHDA and CDR2 is SQIVND (reference sequence). Trimming took 10 bases from V and 6 from J, leaving 13 bases between them. The CDR3 is 12 amino acids.

V is TRBV7-9 and J is TRBJ1-2; D not certain. V was clipped by 3 bases and J by 2 bases, with 7 bases between them. The germline CDR1 and CDR2 sequences are SEHNR and FQNEAQ (reference sequence). The CDR3 contains 13 residues. In nucleotides, the CDR3 is TGTGCCAGCAGCTTTCGGGAGAACTATGGCTACACCTTC. It is translated as CASSFRENYGYTF. The variable domain in full, with the rest retrieved from reference TRBV7-9 and TRBJ1-2, is DTGVSQNPRHKITKRGQNVTFRCDPISEHNRLYWYRQTLGQGPEFLTYFQNEAQLEKSRLLSDRFSAERPKGSFSTLEIQRTEQGDSAMYLCASSFRENYGYTFGSGTRLTVV.

This chain links TRBV7-3 with TRBJ2-2, with a possible D match to TRBD1 (6 bases). CDR3 length: 13 amino acids. The V end lost 8 bases, the J end lost 1 base, and 8 bases lay between the germline ends. The germline V gene encodes CDR1 SGHTA and CDR2 FQGTGA. CDR3 nucleotides: TGTGCCAGCTCGGGACAGAACACCGGGGAGCTGTTTTTT. Encoded protein: CASSGQNTGELFF.

The chain couples TRBV5-8 to TRBJ2-3, with D perhaps matching TRBD1 or TRBD2 (5 bases each). Between the trimmed V and J ends, which lost 2 bases and 3 bases, there was a span of 13 bases. Germline CDR1 SGHTS, CDR2 YDEGEE. The length of the CDR3 is 15 residues. This CDR3 is CASSFSGLATDTQYF. The CDR3 DNA follows: TGTGCCAGCAGCTTCTCAGGGTTAGCGACAGATACGCAGTATTTT.

The V call is TRBV27, the J call TRBJ1-1, with D possibly matching TRBD1 (6 bases). Germline CDR1 and CDR2: MNHEY and SMNVEV (reference sequence). Trimming removed 3 bases at V and 10 bases at J, with 15 bases between. The CDR3 is 13 amino acids. In nucleotides, the CDR3 is TGTGCCAGCAGTTTGGGGGCCAAGGGTGCAGCTTTCTTT. Amino acids: CASSLGAKGAAFF.

This clone was observed once. The chain couples TRBV9 to TRBJ2-3; TRBD2 agrees at 9 bases. This CDR3 is 17 amino acids long. V lost 1 base to trimming and J lost 6 bases; unmatched junction nucleotides: 12. CDR1 is SGDLS, CDR2 YYNGEE, per germline. The CDR3 here is CASSVRGLAGQQDTQYF. The CDR3 coding sequence is TGTGCCAGCAGCGTACGAGGGCTAGCGGGGCAGCAGGATACGCAGTATTTT.

This CDR3 is CATSASTGRPQYF. CDR3 nucleotide sequence: TGTGCCACCAGTGCGTCGACAGGGAGGCCCCAGTACTTC. The chain recombines TRBV24-1 with TRBJ2-5, with a possible D match to TRBD1 (7 bases). Germline V CDR1 and CDR2: KGHDR, SFDVKD. The V and J ends lost 5 bases and 9 bases respectively, with 15 bases between them. The CDR3 covers 13 residues.

This clone was seen a handful of times. J is TRBJ1-5 and V is TRBV6-2 or TRBV6-3; tentative D call: TRBD1 (5 bases). This CDR3 spans 14 amino acids. Trimming shortened V by 4 bases and J by 2 bases, and 9 bases separated the two germline ends. Germline values: CDR1 MNHEY, CDR2 SVGEGT. The CDR3 nucleotides are TGTGCCAGCAGTTCCAGGGTTGGCAATCAGCCCCAGCATTTT. It specifies CASSSRVGNQPQHF.

This chain joins TRBV15 and TRBJ2-1, with no clear D. CDR1 LNHNV and CDR2 YYDKDF come from the germline V gene (reference sequence). The CDR3 is 13 residues long. Trimming took 2 bases from V and 6 from J, leaving 8 bases between them. For the CDR3, the DNA is TGTGCCACCAGCAGATATAAGAGCAATGAGCAGTTCTTC. Its protein product is CATSRYKSNEQFF.